The source of this T cell receptor (beta chain) is a study of glioma-infiltrating T cells after dendritic cell vaccination. Study results and caveats: Survival was not directly related to TCR clonality in these patients.

TCRB CDR3 was amplified from 2 ug genomic DNA or less. TCRdb's table, derived via immunoSEQ multiplex PCR, lists solely in-frame clones and lacks some. The sample contains tens of thousands of clones, around 86% of which appear only once. On this clone itself: Its cognate antigen is unknown.

As to time point: after dendritic cell vaccination, including at tumor progression/relapse. This receptor was obtained from a human donor with glioblastoma. The specimen comprised blood, sampled after dendritic cell vaccination.

The CDR3 DNA reads TGTGCCAGCAGCTTAGTTGCGGGGCAATGGGGGACCCAGTACTTC. Encoded protein: CASSLVAGQWGTQYF. This sequence joins TRBV7-2 and TRBJ2-5; the D gene is possibly TRBD2 (6 bases). CDR1 is SGHTA and CDR2 is FQGNSA in the germline V gene. This CDR3 spans 15 amino acids. V dropped 1 base and J dropped 7 bases, with 16 bases sitting between them.